The 20 T cell receptor beta chains below all came from one sample that was sequenced in a study of blood T cell repertoires in COVID-19. The table came from immunoSEQ multiplex PCR; TCRdb's copy has only in-frame clones and leaves some out. The sample carries fewer than 200,000 clones, 88% recorded once. The sample consisted of peripheral blood. All receptors derive from a man aged 50 or older who had recovered from COVID-19.

V usage is TRBV5-1 and J usage is TRBJ1-2, with 11 nucleotides matching TRBD1. The trim removed 1 base at V and 8 bases at J, leaving 4 bases unmatched. The CDR3 contains 14 residues. In germline, CDR1 is SGHRS, CDR2 YFSETQ. This CDR3 reads CASSLSGTGGGYTF. CDR3 DNA: TGCGCCAGCAGCTTGTCGGGGACAGGGGGAGGCTACACCTTC.

The chain links TRBV6-5 to TRBJ2-1; D call uncertain. This CDR3 has 12 amino acids. Germline lookup yields CDR1 MNHEY and CDR2 SVGAGI. Trimming removed 10 bases at V and 4 bases at J, with 11 bases between. The CDR3 bases are TGTGCCACCCGGGTCTCGTACAATGAGCAGTTCTTC. This codes for CATRVSYNEQFF.

The chain has TRBV15 and TRBJ1-3; D remains ambiguous. The CDR3 is 16 amino acids. V was trimmed by 6 bases and J by 0 bases, leaving 15 bases between them. Germline V lookup: CDR1 LNHNV, CDR2 YYDKDF (reference sequence). The CDR3 spells CATRVREGSSGNTIYF. DNA of the CDR3: TGTGCCACCAGGGTAAGAGAAGGGAGCTCTGGAAACACCATATATTTT. Filled out from reference TRBV15 and TRBJ1-3, the complete variable domain reads DAMVIQNPRYQVTQFGKPVTLSCSQTLNHNVMYWYQQKSSQAPKLLFHYYDKDFNNEADTPDNFQSRRPNTSFCFLDIRSPGLGDTAMYLCATRVREGSSGNTIYFGEGSWLTVV.

About this clone itself: Additional DNA sequences in this sample encode the identical CDR3. The CDR3 bases are TGTGCCAGCAGCTCAGGGGGCAGGCTCTACGAGCAGTACTTC. Translating it yields CASSSGGRLYEQYF. V is TRBV27 and J is TRBJ2-7; 8 bases align to TRBD1. The CDR3 consists of 14 residues. After removal of 6 bases from V and 3 bases from J, the junction contained 7 bases not matched to a gene. Germline CDR1 reads MNHEY; CDR2 reads SMNVEV (reference sequence).

The genes are TRBV2 and TRBJ2-2; D may be TRBD1 (5 bases). Trimming left V 0 bases short and J 4 bases short, with 9 bases between. The germline V gene encodes CDR1 SNHLY and CDR2 FYNNEI. This CDR3 comprises 15 residues. The DNA for the CDR3 is TGTGCCAGCAGTGAAGCGGGGCAGAGCACCGGGGAGCTGTTTTTT. Amino acid sequence: CASSEAGQSTGELFF. The full variable domain, with the rest looked up from reference TRBV2 and TRBJ2-2, is EPEVTQTPSHQVTQMGQEVILRCVPISNHLYFYWYRQILGQKVEFLVSFYNNEISEKSEIFDDQFSVERPDGSNFTLKIRSTKLEDSAMYFCASSEAGQSTGELFFGEGSRLTVL.

V and J are TRBV19 and TRBJ2-1; 10 nucleotides line up with TRBD2. The CDR3 length is 15 residues. J lost 3 bases, V lost 7 bases, and 6 bases had no gene match. Germline-derived CDR1 and CDR2 are LNHDA and SQIVND (reference sequence). This CDR3 reads CASNPLAGDYNEQFF. The CDR3 region has the DNA TGTGCCAGTAACCCGCTAGCGGGAGACTACAATGAGCAGTTCTTC.

The chain combines TRBV3-1 (or the pseudogene TRBV3-2) with TRBJ2-1, with D maybe TRBD1 (6 bases). This CDR3 is 18 amino acids long. CDR1 and CDR2 (germline): LGHDT, YNNKEL (reference sequence). V gave up 5 bases and J gave up 0 bases, with 20 bases separating them. CDR3 amino acids: CASSSAGRGISSYNEQFF. In DNA form, the CDR3 reads TGTGCCAGCAGCTCGGCGGGCAGGGGCATTAGCTCCTACAATGAGCAGTTCTTC.

The CDR3 is CASSPPSGRGYTEAFF. CDR3 sequence (DNA): TGTGCCAGCAGCCCCCCCTCCGGGAGAGGGTACACTGAAGCTTTCTTT. The chain employs TRBV14 and TRBJ1-1, with D hard to call. The CDR3 totals 16 residues. From germline, CDR1 is SGHDN and CDR2 FVKESK. Between the trimmed V and J ends, which lost 4 bases and 3 bases, there was a span of 18 bases.

CDR3 nucleotide sequence: TGTGCCAGCAGCTTTGGACAGGGGGCGTTCGGAGAGACCCAGTACTTC. Its protein product is CASSFGQGAFGETQYF. The chain has TRBV7-3 and TRBJ2-5, with 11 bases lining up with TRBD1. This CDR3 contains 16 residues. V trimming: 3 bases; J trimming: 4 bases; junction bases outside the gene matches: 7. The germline gives CDR1 SGHTA, CDR2 FQGTGA.

The chain employs TRBV9 and TRBJ2-3; the match to TRBD2 covers 9 bases. The junction had 4 bases not matched to a gene; V was cut back by 0 bases and J by 5 bases. The germline CDR1 and CDR2 sequences are SGDLS and YYNGEE. The CDR3 covers 15 residues. CDR3 loop: CASSVGVSGRDTQYF. CDR3 coding DNA: TGTGCCAGCAGCGTAGGCGTTAGCGGGAGAGATACGCAGTATTTT.

The chain has TRBV5-6 and TRBJ2-4; 7 nucleotides line up with TRBD1. Germline-derived CDR1 and CDR2 are SGHDT and YYEEEE. V gave up 2 bases and J gave up 0 bases; unmatched junction bases: 2. The CDR3 length is 15 residues. CDR3 nucleotides: TGTGCCAGCAGCTTAGGGGGCTCAGCCAAAAACATTCAGTACTTC. Amino acids: CASSLGGSAKNIQYF. Looking up the rest from reference TRBV5-6 and TRBJ2-4 gives the full variable domain: DAGVTQSPTHLIKTRGQQVTLRCSPKSGHDTVSWYQQALGQGPQFIFQYYEEEERQRGNFPDRFSGHQFPNYSSELNVNALLLGDSALYLCASSLGGSAKNIQYFGAGTRLSVL.

The chain carries TRBV7-3 and TRBJ1-3; TRBD1 agrees at 10 bases. V shed 1 base and J 4 bases; nucleotides not matched to a gene: 1. Germline V CDR1 and CDR2: SGHTA, FQGTGA. The CDR3 consists of 15 residues. The CDR3 here is CASSLRQGAGNTIYF. CDR3 coding DNA: TGTGCCAGCAGCTTAAGACAGGGGGCCGGAAACACCATATATTTT. The whole variable domain, remainder taken from reference TRBV7-3 and TRBJ1-3, is GAGVSQTPSNKVTEKGKYVELRCDPISGHTALYWYRQSLGQGPEFLIYFQGTGAADDSGLPNDRFFAVRPEGSVSTLKIQRTERGDSAVYLCASSLRQGAGNTIYFGEGSWLTVV.

A single count supports this clone. The chain uses TRBV6-4 and TRBJ2-1; 7 bases are a match to TRBD2. The junction had 12 bases not matched to a gene; V was cut back by 5 bases and J by 8 bases. Per the germline V gene, CDR1 is MRHNA and CDR2 is SNTAGT. CDR3 length: 15 residues. As DNA, the CDR3 is TGTGCCAGCAGTCCCCAGGGAGGGCCTAGGGATGAGCAGTTCTTC. Protein product: CASSPQGGPRDEQFF.

The V call is TRBV12-3 or TRBV12-4, the J call TRBJ1-1, with D unresolved. With 6 bases removed from V and 3 bases from J, the gap between germline ends came to 5 bases. This CDR3 comprises 11 residues. The CDR3 nucleotides read TGTGCCAGCAGGCGATACACTGAAGCTTTCTTT. It is translated as CASRRYTEAFF.

The V and J genes are TRBV28 and TRBJ1-4, with D uncertain. Germline V lookup: CDR1 MDHEN, CDR2 SYDVKM. The CDR3 totals 15 residues. The V gene lost 5 bases and the J gene lost 7 bases, with 17 bases spanning the gap. The CDR3 nucleotides read TGTGCCAGCAGTCCCCCGGAGGTCGGAGGTGAAAAACTGTTTTTT. Its translation is CASSPPEVGGEKLFF. The full variable domain, completed using reference TRBV28 and TRBJ1-4, is DVKVTQSSRYLVKRTGEKVFLECVQDMDHENMFWYRQDPGLGLRLIYFSYDVKMKEKGDIPEGYSVSREKKERFSLILESASTNQTSMYLCASSPPEVGGEKLFFGSGTQLSVL.

The rearrangement links TRBV5-4 to TRBJ2-3; no firm D call. The CDR3 is made up of 13 amino acids. Germline values: CDR1 SGHNT, CDR2 YYREEE (reference sequence). V was cut by 2 bases and J by 3 bases, with 7 bases left in between. CDR3 nucleotide sequence: TGTGCCAGCAGCTTTTCCCGTACAGATACGCAGTATTTT. This gives the protein CASSFSRTDTQYF.

The chain's CDR3 is CASSSRQGYYTF. CDR3 nucleotides: TGTGCCAGCAGCTCCCGACAGGGGTATTACACCTTC. The J gene is TRBJ1-2, the V gene TRBV7-9; 8 bases match TRBD1. The CDR3 extends over 12 amino acids. CDR1 and CDR2 (germline): SEHNR, FQNEAQ (reference sequence). J gave up 11 bases and V 4 bases, and 6 bases lay outside the gene matches.

This chain uses TRBV18 with TRBJ2-1; 9 bases match TRBD2. CDR3 length equals 16 residues. Germline lookup yields CDR1 KGHSH and CDR2 LQKENI. Losses at the gene ends were 3 bases for V and 7 bases for J; bases not matched to a gene: 10. The CDR3 nucleotides read TGTGCCAGCTCACCGCGGACTAGCGCCGGTGCGAATGAGCAGTTCTTC. Encoded protein: CASSPRTSAGANEQFF.

The rearrangement uses TRBV28 and TRBJ2-7; D may be TRBD1 (5 bases). CDR3 length: 11 residues. The germline CDR1 and CDR2 sequences are MDHEN and SYDVKM. Trimming cost V 8 bases and J 1 base, with 6 bases left between them. CDR3 DNA: TGTGCCAGCCAGGGTTCCTACGAGCAGTACTTC. This codes for CASQGSYEQYF.

There are a few counts of this clone. The V call is TRBV19, the J call TRBJ2-1; TRBD2 matches 8 bases. CDR3 size: 17 residues. After removal of 0 bases from V and 2 bases from J, the junction contained 6 bases not matched to a gene. Germline V gives CDR1 LNHDA, CDR2 SQIVND (reference sequence). CDR3 amino acids: CASSIDNSGDTYNEQFF. The CDR3, as DNA: TGTGCCAGTAGTATAGATAATAGCGGGGACACCTACAATGAGCAGTTCTTC.